The TCR beta chain described here comes from a study of T cell responses to AZD1222 COVID-19 vaccine. TCRdb's table, derived via immunoSEQ multiplex PCR, lists solely in-frame clones and lacks some. The profile shows around 120,000 clones, 90% to 95% of them singletons. CDR3 length equals 15 residues. CDR1 and CDR2 from the germline V gene are SGHNT and YYREEE (reference sequence). V lost 4 bases, J lost 7 bases, and 21 bases lay in between. The chain links TRBV5-4 to TRBJ2-7; TRBD1 or TRBD2 may be the D gene (6 bases each). This material consisted of peripheral blood, taken 28 days after the second AZD1222 dose. The source of this sequence is an adult who received the AZD1222 COVID-19 vaccine. CDR3 residues: CASSIGAPGAMEQYF. For the CDR3, the DNA is TGTGCCAGCAGCATTGGGGCCCCGGGGGCGATGGAGCAGTACTTC.